This TCR beta chain is from a study of blood T cell repertoires in COVID-19. Whole-study context: PBMCs, B-cell-depleted T cells, or T cells were the source of the cDNA or gDNA that made up the material.

In the original processing: From reference gene primer amplification, estimates of nucleated cell counts were derived. Some clones are missing from TCRdb's copy, which holds only in-frame ones; the method was immunoSEQ multiplex PCR. Clone size and V and J calls were adopted from that table, with D and trimming inferred from the DNA. The sample has about 200,000 clones, 80% to 95% seen once. Trimming removed 8 bases from V and 4 bases from J, with 9 bases in between. Germline assignment: CDR1 MNHEY and CDR2 SVGAGI. This CDR3 spans 12 amino acids. Sample: peripheral blood. This receptor was taken from a man between 45 and 60 years old with acute or convalescent COVID-19. This chain links TRBV6-5 with TRBJ1-5; D gene ambiguous. Here the CDR3 reads CASEQPNQPQHF. Written as DNA, the CDR3 is TGTGCCAGCGAACAACCGAATCAGCCCCAGCATTTT.